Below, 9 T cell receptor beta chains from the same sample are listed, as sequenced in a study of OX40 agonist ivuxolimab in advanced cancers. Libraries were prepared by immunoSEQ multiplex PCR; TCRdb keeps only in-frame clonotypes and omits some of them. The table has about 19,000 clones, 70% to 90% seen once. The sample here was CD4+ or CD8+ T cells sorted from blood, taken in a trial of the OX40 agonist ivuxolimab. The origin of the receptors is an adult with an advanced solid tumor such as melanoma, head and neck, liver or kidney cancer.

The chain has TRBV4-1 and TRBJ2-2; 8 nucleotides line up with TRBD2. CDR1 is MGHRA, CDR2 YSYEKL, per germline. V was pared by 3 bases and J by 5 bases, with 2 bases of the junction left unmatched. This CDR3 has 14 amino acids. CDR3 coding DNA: TGCGCCAGCAGCCAGACTAGCGCGACCGGGGAGCTGTTTTTT. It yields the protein CASSQTSATGELFF.

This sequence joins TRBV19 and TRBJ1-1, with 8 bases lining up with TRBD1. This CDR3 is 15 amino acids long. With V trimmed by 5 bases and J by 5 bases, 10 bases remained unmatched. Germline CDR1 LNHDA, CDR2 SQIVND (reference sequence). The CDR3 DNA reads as TGTGCCAGTAGTCAATCTGGACAGGGATTTACTGAAGCTTTCTTT. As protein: CASSQSGQGFTEAFF. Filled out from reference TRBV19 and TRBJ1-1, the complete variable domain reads DGGITQSPKYLFRKEGQNVTLSCEQNLNHDAMYWYRQDPGQGLRLIYYSQIVNDFQKGDIAEGYSVSREKKESFPLTVTSAQKNPTAFYLCASSQSGQGFTEAFFGQGTRLTVV.

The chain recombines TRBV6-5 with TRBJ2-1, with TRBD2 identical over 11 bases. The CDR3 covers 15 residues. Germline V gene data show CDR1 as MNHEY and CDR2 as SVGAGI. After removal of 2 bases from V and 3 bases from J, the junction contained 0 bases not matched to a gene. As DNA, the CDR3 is TGTGCCAGCAGTTACGGGACTAGCGGCTACAATGAGCAGTTCTTC. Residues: CASSYGTSGYNEQFF.

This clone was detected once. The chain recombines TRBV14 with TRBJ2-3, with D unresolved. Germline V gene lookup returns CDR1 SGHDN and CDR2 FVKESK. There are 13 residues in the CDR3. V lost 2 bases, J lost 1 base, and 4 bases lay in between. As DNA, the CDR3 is TGTGCCAGCAGCCAATACCGCACAGATACGCAGTATTTT. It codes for CASSQYRTDTQYF. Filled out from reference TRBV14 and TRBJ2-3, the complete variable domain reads EAGVTQFPSHSVIEKGQTVTLRCDPISGHDNLYWYRRVMGKEIKFLLHFVKESKQDESGMPNNRFLAERTGGTYSTLKVQPAELEDSGVYFCASSQYRTDTQYFGPGTRLTVL.

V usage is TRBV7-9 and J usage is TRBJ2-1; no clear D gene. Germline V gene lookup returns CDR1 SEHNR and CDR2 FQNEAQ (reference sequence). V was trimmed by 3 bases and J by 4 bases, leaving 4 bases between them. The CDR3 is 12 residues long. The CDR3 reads CASSFGYNEQFF. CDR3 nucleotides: TGTGCCAGCAGCTTCGGTTACAATGAGCAGTTCTTC.

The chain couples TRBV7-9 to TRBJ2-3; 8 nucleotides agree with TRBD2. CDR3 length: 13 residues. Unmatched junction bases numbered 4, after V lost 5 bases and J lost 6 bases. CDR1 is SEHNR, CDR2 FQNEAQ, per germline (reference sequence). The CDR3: CASSPRGGDTQYF. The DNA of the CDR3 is TGTGCCAGCAGCCCCCGGGGGGGGGATACGCAGTATTTT.

CDR3 region: CASSLRTPTGNYNEQFF. The CDR3 DNA sequence: TGTGCCAGCAGTTTACGTACCCCGACAGGGAACTACAATGAGCAGTTCTTC. The chain has TRBV27 and TRBJ2-1; 7 nucleotides match TRBD1. Unmatched junction bases numbered 10, after V lost 2 bases and J lost 3 bases. CDR1 MNHEY and CDR2 SMNVEV come from the germline V gene (reference sequence). This CDR3 spans 17 amino acids.

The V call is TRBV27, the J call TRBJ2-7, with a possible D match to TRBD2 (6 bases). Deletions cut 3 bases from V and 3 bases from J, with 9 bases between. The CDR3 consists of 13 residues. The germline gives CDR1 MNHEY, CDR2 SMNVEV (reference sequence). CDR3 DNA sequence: TGTGCCAGCAGTTTTGGGCGGGGCTACGAGCAGTACTTC. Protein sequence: CASSFGRGYEQYF.

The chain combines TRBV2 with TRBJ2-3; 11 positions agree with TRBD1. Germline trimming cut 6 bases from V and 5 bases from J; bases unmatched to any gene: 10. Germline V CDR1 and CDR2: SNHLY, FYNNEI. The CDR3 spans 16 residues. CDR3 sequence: CASRDLGDRGGDTQYF. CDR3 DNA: TGTGCCAGCAGAGATCTCGGGGACAGGGGGGGAGATACGCAGTATTTT. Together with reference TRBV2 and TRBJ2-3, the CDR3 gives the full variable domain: EPEVTQTPSHQVTQMGQEVILRCVPISNHLYFYWYRQILGQKVEFLVSFYNNEISEKSEIFDDQFSVERPDGSNFTLKIRSTKLEDSAMYFCASRDLGDRGGDTQYFGPGTRLTVL.